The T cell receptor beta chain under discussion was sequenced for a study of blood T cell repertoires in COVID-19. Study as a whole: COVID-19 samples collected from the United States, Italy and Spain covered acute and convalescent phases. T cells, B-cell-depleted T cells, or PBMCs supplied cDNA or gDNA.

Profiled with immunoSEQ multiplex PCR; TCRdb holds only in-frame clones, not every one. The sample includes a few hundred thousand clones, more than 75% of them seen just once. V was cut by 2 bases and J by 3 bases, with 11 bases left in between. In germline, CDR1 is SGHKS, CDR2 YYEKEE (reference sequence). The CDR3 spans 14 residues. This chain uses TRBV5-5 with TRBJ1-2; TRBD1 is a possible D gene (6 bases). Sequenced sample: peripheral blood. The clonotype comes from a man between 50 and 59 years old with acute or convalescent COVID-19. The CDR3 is CASSFLQGDYGYTF. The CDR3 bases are TGTGCCAGCAGCTTCCTACAGGGCGACTATGGCTACACCTTC.